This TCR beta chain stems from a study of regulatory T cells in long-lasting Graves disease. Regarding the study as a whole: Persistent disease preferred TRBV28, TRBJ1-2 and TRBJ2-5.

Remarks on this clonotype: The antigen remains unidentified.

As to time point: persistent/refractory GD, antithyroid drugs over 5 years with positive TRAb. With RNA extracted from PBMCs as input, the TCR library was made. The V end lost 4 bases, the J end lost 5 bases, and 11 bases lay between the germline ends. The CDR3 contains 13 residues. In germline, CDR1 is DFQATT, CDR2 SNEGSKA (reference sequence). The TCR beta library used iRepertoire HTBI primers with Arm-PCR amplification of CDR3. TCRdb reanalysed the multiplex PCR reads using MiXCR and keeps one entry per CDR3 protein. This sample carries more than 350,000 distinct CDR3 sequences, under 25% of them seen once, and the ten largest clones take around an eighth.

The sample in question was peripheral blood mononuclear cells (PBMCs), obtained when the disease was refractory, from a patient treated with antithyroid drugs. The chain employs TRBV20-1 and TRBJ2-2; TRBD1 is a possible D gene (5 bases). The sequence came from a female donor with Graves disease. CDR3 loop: CSATRQKTGELFF. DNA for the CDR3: TGCAGTGCTACAAGACAGAAGACCGGGGAGCTGTTTTTT.